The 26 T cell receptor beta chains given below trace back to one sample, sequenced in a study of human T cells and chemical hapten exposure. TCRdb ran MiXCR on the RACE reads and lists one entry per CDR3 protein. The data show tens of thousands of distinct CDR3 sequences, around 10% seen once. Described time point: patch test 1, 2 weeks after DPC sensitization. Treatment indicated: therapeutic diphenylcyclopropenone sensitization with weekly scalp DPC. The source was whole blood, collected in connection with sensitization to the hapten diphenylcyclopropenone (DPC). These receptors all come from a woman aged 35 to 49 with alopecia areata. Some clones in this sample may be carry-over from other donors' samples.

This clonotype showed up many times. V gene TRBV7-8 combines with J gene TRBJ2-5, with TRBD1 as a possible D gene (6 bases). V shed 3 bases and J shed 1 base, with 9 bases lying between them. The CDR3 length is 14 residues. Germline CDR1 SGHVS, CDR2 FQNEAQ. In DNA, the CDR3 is TGTGCCAGCAGCTTGGGGGCTGTCCAAGAGACCCAGTACTTC. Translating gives CASSLGAVQETQYF.

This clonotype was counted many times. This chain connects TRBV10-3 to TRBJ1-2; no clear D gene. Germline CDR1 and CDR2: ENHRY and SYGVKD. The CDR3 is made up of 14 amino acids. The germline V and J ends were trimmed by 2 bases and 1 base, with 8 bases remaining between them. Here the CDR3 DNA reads TGTGCCATCAGTGAGGCATTGGTTAACTATGGCTACACCTTC. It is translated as CAISEALVNYGYTF.

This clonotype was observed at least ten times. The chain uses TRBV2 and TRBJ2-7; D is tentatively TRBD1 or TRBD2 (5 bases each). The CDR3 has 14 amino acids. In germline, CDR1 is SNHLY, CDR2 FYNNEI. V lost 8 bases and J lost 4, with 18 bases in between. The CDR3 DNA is TGTGCCAGCGCTGGGGGAGCAGGGCTATACGAGCAGTACTTC. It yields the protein CASAGGAGLYEQYF.

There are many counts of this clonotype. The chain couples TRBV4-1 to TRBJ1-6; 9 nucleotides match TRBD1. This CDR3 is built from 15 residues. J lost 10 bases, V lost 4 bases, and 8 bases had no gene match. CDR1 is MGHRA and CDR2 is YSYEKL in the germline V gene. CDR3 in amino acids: CASSPQDRGESPLHF. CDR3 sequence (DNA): TGCGCCAGCAGCCCCCAGGACAGGGGTGAATCACCCCTCCACTTT.

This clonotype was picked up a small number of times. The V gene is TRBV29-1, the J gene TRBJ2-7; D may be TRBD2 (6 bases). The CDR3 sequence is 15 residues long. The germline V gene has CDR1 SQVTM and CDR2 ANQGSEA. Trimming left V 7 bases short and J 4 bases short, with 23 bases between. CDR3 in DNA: TGCAGCGCCGTAGCGGTGCAGGGTGGGTTGTACGAGCAGTACTTC. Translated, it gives CSAVAVQGGLYEQYF.

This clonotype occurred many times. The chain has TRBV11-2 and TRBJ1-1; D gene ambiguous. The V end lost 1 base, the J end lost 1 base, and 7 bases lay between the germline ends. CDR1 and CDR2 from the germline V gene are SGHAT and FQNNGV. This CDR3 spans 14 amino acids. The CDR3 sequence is CASSLGQRNTEAFF. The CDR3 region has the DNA TGTGCCAGCAGCTTAGGTCAAAGGAACACTGAAGCTTTCTTT.

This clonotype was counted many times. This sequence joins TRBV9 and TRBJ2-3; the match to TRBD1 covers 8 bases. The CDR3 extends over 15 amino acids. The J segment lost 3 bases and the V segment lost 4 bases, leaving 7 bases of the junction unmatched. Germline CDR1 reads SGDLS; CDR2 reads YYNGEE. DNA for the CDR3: TGTGCCAGCAGCACCGACAGGGGTGTTACAGATACGCAGTATTTT. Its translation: CASSTDRGVTDTQYF.

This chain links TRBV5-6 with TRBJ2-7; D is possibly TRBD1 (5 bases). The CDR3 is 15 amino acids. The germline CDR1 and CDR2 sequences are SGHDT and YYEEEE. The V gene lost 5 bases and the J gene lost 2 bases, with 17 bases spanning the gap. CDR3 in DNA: TGTGCCAGCAGGCGTGGATTTAGGGGTGCCTACGAGCAGTACTTC. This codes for CASRRGFRGAYEQYF.

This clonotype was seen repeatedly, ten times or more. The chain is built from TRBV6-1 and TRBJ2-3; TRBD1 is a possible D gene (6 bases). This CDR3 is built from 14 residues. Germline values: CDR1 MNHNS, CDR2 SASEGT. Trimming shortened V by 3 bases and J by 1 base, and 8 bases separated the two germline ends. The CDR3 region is CASSDPGGTDTQYF. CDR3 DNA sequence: TGTGCCAGCAGTGACCCAGGGGGCACAGATACGCAGTATTTT.

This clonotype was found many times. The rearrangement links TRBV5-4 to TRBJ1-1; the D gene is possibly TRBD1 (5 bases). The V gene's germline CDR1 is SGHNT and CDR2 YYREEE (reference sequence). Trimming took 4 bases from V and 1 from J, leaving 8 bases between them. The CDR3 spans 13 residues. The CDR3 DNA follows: TGTGCCAGCAGCCCCGGACAGAACACTGAAGCTTTCTTT. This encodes CASSPGQNTEAFF.

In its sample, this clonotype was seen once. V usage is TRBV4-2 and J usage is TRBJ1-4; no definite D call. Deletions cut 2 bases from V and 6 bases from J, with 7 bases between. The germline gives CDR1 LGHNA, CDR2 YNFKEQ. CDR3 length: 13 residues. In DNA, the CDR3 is TGTGCCAGCAGCCAACCCGAGGATGAAAAACTGTTTTTT. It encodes CASSQPEDEKLFF.

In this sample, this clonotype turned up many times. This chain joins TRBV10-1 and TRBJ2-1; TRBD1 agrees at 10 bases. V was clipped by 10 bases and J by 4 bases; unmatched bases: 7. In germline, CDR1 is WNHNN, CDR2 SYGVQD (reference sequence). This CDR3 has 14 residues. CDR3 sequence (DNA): TGCGCCATCGGGGGACAGGGGAGTTACAATGAGCAGTTCTTC. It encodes CAIGGQGSYNEQFF.

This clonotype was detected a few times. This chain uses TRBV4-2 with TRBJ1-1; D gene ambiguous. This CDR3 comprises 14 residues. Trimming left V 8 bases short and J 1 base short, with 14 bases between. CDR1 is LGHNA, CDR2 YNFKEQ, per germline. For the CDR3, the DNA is TGTGCCAGCCGGGTTGTAGTAGCGAACACTGAAGCTTTCTTT. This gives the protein CASRVVVANTEAFF.

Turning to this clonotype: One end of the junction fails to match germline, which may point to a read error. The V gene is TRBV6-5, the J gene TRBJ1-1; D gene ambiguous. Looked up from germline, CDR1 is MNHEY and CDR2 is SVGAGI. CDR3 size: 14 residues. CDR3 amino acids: CASRSGSLNTAAFF. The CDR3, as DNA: TGTGCCAGTAGATCCGGCTCCTTGAACACTGCAGCTTTCTTT.

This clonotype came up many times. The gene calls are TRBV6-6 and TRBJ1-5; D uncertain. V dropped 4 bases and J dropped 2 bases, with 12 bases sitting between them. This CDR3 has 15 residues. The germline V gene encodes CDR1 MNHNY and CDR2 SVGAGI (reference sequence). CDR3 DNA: TGTGCCAGCAGTTTCATCTTAGGAGGCAATCAGCCCCAGCATTTT. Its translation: CASSFILGGNQPQHF.

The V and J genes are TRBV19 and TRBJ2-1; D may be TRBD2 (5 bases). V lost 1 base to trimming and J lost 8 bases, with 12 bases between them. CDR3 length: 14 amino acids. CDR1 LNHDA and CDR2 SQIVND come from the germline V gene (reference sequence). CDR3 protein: CASSIGLASDEQFF. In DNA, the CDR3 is TGTGCCAGTAGTATAGGGCTAGCTTCCGATGAGCAGTTCTTC.

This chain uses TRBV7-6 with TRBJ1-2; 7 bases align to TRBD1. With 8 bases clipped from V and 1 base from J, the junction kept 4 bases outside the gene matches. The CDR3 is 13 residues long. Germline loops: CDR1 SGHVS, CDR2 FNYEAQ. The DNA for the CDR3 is TGTGCCAGCGGGACAGATGATAACTATGGCTACACCTTC. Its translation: CASGTDDNYGYTF.

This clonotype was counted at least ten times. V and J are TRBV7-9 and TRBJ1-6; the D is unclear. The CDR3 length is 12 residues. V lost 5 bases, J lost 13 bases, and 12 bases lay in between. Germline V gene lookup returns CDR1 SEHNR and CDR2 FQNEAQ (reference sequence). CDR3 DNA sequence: TGTGCCAGCAGCCCCGGCGATAGGCCCCTCCACTTT. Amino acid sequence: CASSPGDRPLHF.

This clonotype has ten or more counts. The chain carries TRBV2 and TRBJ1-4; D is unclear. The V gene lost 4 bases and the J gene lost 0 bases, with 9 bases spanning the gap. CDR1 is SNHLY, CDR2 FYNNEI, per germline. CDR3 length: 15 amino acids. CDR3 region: CASSGEASTNEKLFF. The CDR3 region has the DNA TGTGCCAGCAGTGGGGAGGCCTCAACTAATGAAAAACTGTTTTTT.

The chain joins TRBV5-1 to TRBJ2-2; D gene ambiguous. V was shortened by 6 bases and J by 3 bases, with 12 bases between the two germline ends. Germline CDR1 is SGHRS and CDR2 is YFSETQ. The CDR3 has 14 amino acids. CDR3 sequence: CASIFGVDTGELFF. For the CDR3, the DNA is TGCGCCAGCATATTTGGGGTGGACACCGGGGAGCTGTTTTTT.

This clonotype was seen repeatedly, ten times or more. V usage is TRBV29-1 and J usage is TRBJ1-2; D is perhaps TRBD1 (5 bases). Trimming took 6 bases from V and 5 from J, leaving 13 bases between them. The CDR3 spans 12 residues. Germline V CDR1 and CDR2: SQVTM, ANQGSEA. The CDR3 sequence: CSVGEGGYGYTF. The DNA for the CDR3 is TGCAGCGTGGGGGAGGGCGGTTATGGCTACACCTTC.

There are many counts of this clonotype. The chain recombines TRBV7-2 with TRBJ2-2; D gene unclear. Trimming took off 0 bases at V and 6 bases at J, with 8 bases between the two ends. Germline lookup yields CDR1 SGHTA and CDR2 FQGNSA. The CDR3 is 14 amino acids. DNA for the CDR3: TGTGCCAGCAGCTTAGCGAGGTCCCCCGGGGAGCTGTTTTTT. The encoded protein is CASSLARSPGELFF.

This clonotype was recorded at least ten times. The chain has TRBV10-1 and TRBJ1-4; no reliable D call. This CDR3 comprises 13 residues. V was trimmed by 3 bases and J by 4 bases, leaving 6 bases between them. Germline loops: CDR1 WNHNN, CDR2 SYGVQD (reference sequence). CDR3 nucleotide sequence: TGCGCCAGCAGTGAACAGCTTAATGAAAAACTGTTTTTT. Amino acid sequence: CASSEQLNEKLFF.

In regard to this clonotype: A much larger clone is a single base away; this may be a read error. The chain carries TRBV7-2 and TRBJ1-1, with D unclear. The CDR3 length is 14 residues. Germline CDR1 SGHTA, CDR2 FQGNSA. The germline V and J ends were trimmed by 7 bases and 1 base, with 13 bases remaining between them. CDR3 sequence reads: CASIVNGRNTEAFF. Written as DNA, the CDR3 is TGTGCCAGCATCGTGAACGGCCGGAACACTGAAGCTTTCTTT. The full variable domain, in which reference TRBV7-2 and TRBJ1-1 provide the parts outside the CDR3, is GAGVSQSPSNKVTEKGKDVELRCDPISGHTALYWYRQSLGQGLEFLIYFQGNSAPDKSGLPSDRFSAERTGGSVSTLTIQRTQQEDSAVYLCASIVNGRNTEAFFGQGTRLTVV.

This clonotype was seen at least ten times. CDR3 bases: TGCGCCAGCAGCCAAACCGGGACGGGGTTCCTCAATGAGCAGTTCTTC. As protein: CASSQTGTGFLNEQFF. The V gene is TRBV4-3, the J gene TRBJ2-1; possibly TRBD1 or TRBD2 for D (5 bases each). Looked up from germline, CDR1 is LGHNA and CDR2 is YSLEER. CDR3 size: 16 residues. Trimming stripped 2 bases from V and 6 bases from J, with 17 bases between.

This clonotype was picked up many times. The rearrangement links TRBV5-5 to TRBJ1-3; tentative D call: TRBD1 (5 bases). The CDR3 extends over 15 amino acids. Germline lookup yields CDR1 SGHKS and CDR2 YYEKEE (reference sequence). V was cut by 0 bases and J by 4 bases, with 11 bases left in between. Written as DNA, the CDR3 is TGTGCCAGCAGCTTGGCAGGGTCCTTCGGAAACACCATATATTTT. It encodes CASSLAGSFGNTIYF.